This T cell receptor beta chain was documented in a study of blood T cell repertoires in COVID-19. Overall study context: Researchers got acute and convalescent COVID-19 samples from the United States, Italy and Spain. From T cells, B-cell-depleted T cells, or PBMCs came the material, which was cDNA or gDNA.

The V gene lost 2 bases and the J gene lost 15 bases, with 22 bases spanning the gap. The CDR3 is 15 residues long. The V gene's germline CDR1 is SEHNR and CDR2 FQNEAQ (reference sequence). As originally analysed: Estimated nucleated cell counts came from reference gene primer amplification. Only in-frame clones appear in the TCRdb table, and some are missing; sequencing was by immunoSEQ multiplex PCR. The D gene and trimming were derived from the DNA, and the V and J assignments and clone size from that table. This repertoire shows 100,000 to 120,000 clones, around four fifths found once; its top ten account for about 4%.

The sequence derives from a woman aged 70-85 years with acute or convalescent COVID-19. The chain combines TRBV7-9 with TRBJ2-2; a possible D gene is TRBD2 (5 bases). The specimen sequenced was peripheral blood. CDR3 sequence reads: CASSLTPRRPHSVFF. DNA for the CDR3: TGTGCCAGCAGCTTAACTCCCAGGAGGCCCCATTCGGTGTTTTTT.